These 17 T cell receptor beta chains were all obtained from the same sample, sequenced in a study of CXCR3-negative and CXCR3-positive naive CD8 T cells. Via 5' RACE with UMI labels, TRB cDNA libraries were prepared. TCRdb reprocessed the 5' RACE reads and reports one entry per CDR3 protein, with no DNA. The listing records about 48,000 distinct CDR3 sequences. The source material was memory CD8+ T cells from blood. Every receptor here comes from a human donor in good health. Some clones in this sample may be carry-over from other donors' samples.

This chain connects TRBV19 to TRBJ2-3; with no DNA, the TCRdb D assignment of TRBD1 cannot be verified. The CDR3 length is 15 residues. Germline CDR1 and CDR2: LNHDA and SQIVND (reference sequence). The CDR3 reads CASSTGQGAPDTQYF. The full variable domain, its missing parts supplied by reference TRBV19 and TRBJ2-3, is DGGITQSPKYLFRKEGQNVTLSCEQNLNHDAMYWYRQDPGQGLRLIYYSQIVNDFQKGDIAEGYSVSREKKESFPLTVTSAQKNPTAFYLCASSTGQGAPDTQYFGPGTRLTVL.

Its frequency marks this clonotype as medium-sized. V is TRBV6-4 and J is TRBJ2-1. CDR1 is MRHNA, CDR2 SNTAGT, per germline. This CDR3 comprises 15 residues. CDR3 sequence: CASSDGSSASNEQFF.

The CDR3 reads CAWNKIGLNTEAFF. The chain recombines TRBV30 with TRBJ1-1. The CDR3 is made up of 14 amino acids. The germline gives CDR1 GTSNPN, CDR2 SVGIG (reference sequence).

This clonotype is classed as medium-sized by frequency. This chain uses TRBV6-2 or TRBV6-3 with TRBJ2-2. CDR1 MNHEY and CDR2 SVGEGT come from the germline V gene. The CDR3 spans 16 residues. The CDR3 here is CASSRSLNRNTGELFF.

The gene calls are TRBV4-2 and TRBJ1-5; TCRdb gives TRBD1 as the D gene, but with no DNA this cannot be confirmed. Germline V CDR1 and CDR2: LGHNA, YNFKEQ. CDR3 size: 16 residues. CDR3 region: CASSQVAGQVNQPQHF.

The chain joins TRBV12-3 or TRBV12-4 to TRBJ2-1. The CDR3 is 13 residues long. The CDR3 loop reads CASSTIDPNEQFF.

The CDR3 reads CASSSTGQGIEPQHF. This chain uses TRBV28 with TRBJ1-5; TCRdb's D call, TRBD1, is unchecked because there is no DNA. From germline, CDR1 is MDHEN and CDR2 SYDVKM. There are 15 residues in the CDR3. Variable domain in full (rest from reference TRBV28 and TRBJ1-5): DVKVTQSSRYLVKRTGEKVFLECVQDMDHENMFWYRQDPGLGLRLIYFSYDVKMKEKGDIPEGYSVSREKKERFSLILESASTNQTSMYLCASSSTGQGIEPQHFGDGTRLSIL.

The chain employs TRBV10-3 and TRBJ1-5; TCRdb names TRBD1, which stays unverified in the absence of DNA. Per the germline V gene, CDR1 is ENHRY and CDR2 is SYGVKD. The CDR3 length is 13 residues. The CDR3 loop is CAISEGSGQPQHF.

This chain links TRBV7-8 with TRBJ1-6. The CDR3 length is 15 residues. Germline CDR1 reads SGHVS; CDR2 reads FQNEAQ. CDR3 sequence reads: CASQDYSSYNSPLHF.

The chain recombines TRBV4-2 with TRBJ2-7. CDR3 length: 16 amino acids. In germline, CDR1 is LGHNA, CDR2 YNFKEQ. The CDR3 sequence: CASSQGFGDNSYEQYF.

The chain employs TRBV29-1 and TRBJ1-1; the TCRdb D gene call, TRBD1, has no DNA to confirm it. This CDR3 spans 13 amino acids. Germline V gene lookup returns CDR1 SQVTM and CDR2 ANQGSEA. The CDR3: CSVGDRMNTEAFF.

This chain joins TRBV12-3 or TRBV12-4 and TRBJ2-1. CDR3 size: 13 residues. CDR3 protein: CASSLGTKTEQFF.

The rearrangement joins TRBV7-9 to TRBJ1-1. This CDR3 spans 12 amino acids. CDR1 and CDR2 from the germline V gene are SEHNR and FQNEAQ (reference sequence). CDR3 protein: CASSGPNTEAFF.

This chain links TRBV7-2 with TRBJ2-7. CDR1 and CDR2 (germline): SGHTA, FQGNSA. This CDR3 has 13 amino acids. The CDR3 sequence: CASSPYSAYEQYF.

The chain joins TRBV7-6 to TRBJ2-7. CDR1 SGHVS and CDR2 FNYEAQ come from the germline V gene. The CDR3 runs to 15 residues. The CDR3 sequence is CASSLAVGGSYEQYF.

CDR3: CASSDGQINNEQFF. The V gene is TRBV2, the J gene TRBJ2-1; TCRdb's D call of TRBD1 is untestable without DNA. CDR3 length equals 14 residues. Germline CDR1 SNHLY, CDR2 FYNNEI.

The gene calls are TRBV4-1 and TRBJ1-1. This CDR3 contains 14 residues. Germline V gene lookup returns CDR1 MGHRA and CDR2 YSYEKL. This CDR3 reads CASSQDITGTEAFF.